This T cell receptor beta chain was identified in a study of cytomegalovirus exposure and HLA in healthy donors. Unmatched junction bases numbered 7, after V lost 5 bases and J lost 3 bases. This CDR3 is built from 14 residues. Germline CDR1 is LNHDA and CDR2 is SQIVND (reference sequence). The study ran its PCR with 60 Vbeta and 13 Jbeta primers. The repertoire was sequenced with immunoSEQ multiplex PCR; TCRdb's copy has only in-frame clones and lacks some. This table holds roughly 150,000 clones, almost 75% found once. The specimen was PBMCs. The chain couples TRBV19 to TRBJ2-7; 7 bases agree with TRBD1. The TCR originated in a woman under 30 in good health and CMV-seropositive. This chain's CDR3 is CASSPGGQLYEQYF. The CDR3 DNA follows: TGTGCCAGTAGTCCAGGGGGACAGCTCTACGAGCAGTACTTC.